This TCR beta chain was identified during a study of beta chain features in type 1 diabetes. General study findings and limits: There was a moderate but significant shortening of TCRB CDR3s in all four CD4+ subsets of Type 1 diabetes patients.

The V gene end was trimmed by 5 bases and the J gene end by 10 bases; junction bases not matched to a gene: 11. CDR3 size: 15 residues. In germline, CDR1 is MDHEN, CDR2 SYDVKM. Notes on this clone: Its antigen is still unknown.

The investigators reverse transcribed all of the isolated RNA, so they sequenced expressed TCRB transcripts. TCRdb's copy holds only in-frame clones and misses some; the assay was immunoSEQ multiplex PCR. The sample lists more than 95,000 clones; 15% to 20% were seen once. Specimen: central memory CD4+ T cells from blood. V usage is TRBV28 and J usage is TRBJ1-6; 7 bases are shared with TRBD1. The source is a man aged 18 to 35 with type 1 diabetes. DNA for the CDR3: TGTGCCAGCAGTCAGCGACAGGGAGTTACCTCACCCCTCCACTTT. Translation gives CASSQRQGVTSPLHF.